One sample yielded the 3 T cell receptor beta chains listed below, sequenced in a study of CD8 T cells in ankylosing spondylitis. Overall study results and limits: What seemed typical of ankylosing spondylitis blood was a TCR beta motif built from roughly 8 highly homologous variants.

One entry per CDR3 protein results from TCRdb running MiXCR on the 5' RACE reads. The repertoire holds about 220,000 distinct CDR3 sequences, with 7% to 8% as singletons. Antigens of these TCRs are unknown. The sequencing sample was made of blood, either unsorted or a sorted T cell fraction (not recorded which). Receptor source: a male donor with ankylosing spondylitis.

This clonotype was picked up many times. This rearrangement joins TRBV15 to TRBJ2-7; D is possibly TRBD1 or TRBD2 (5 bases each). This CDR3 is built from 17 residues. Germline V CDR1 and CDR2: LNHNV, YYDKDF (reference sequence). The V gene lost 0 bases and the J gene lost 3 bases, with 18 bases spanning the gap. CDR3 loop: CATSRDLTQGRGYEQYF. The DNA for the CDR3 is TGTGCCACCAGCAGAGATTTAACCCAGGGACGGGGCTACGAGCAGTACTTC.

This clonotype was observed many times. The chain combines TRBV5-1 with TRBJ2-3; 10 positions agree with TRBD2. Germline assignment: CDR1 SGHRS and CDR2 YFSETQ. The ends lost 4 bases at V and 5 bases at J; junction bases unmatched: 13. The CDR3 sequence is 17 residues long. The CDR3 here is CASSPSSSGRMVDTQYF. The CDR3 bases are TGCGCCAGCAGCCCCTCCAGTAGCGGGAGGATGGTAGATACGCAGTATTTT.

This clonotype occurred many times. The chain joins TRBV5-1 to TRBJ2-1, with D perhaps TRBD2 (6 bases). V lost 6 bases, J lost 8 bases, and 15 bases lay in between. The CDR3 loop spans 13 amino acids. Germline CDR1 reads SGHRS; CDR2 reads YFSETQ. This chain's CDR3 is CASNFGGRDEQFF. CDR3 bases: TGCGCCAGCAACTTCGGGGGTCGCGATGAGCAGTTCTTC.